Below, 31 T cell receptor beta chains from the same sample are listed, as sequenced in a study of a mutant IDH1 vaccine in newly diagnosed glioma. Clones were sequenced by immunoSEQ multiplex PCR, and TCRdb holds only the in-frame ones, with some missing. Of 35,000 or so clones listed, about 80% are singletons. These receptors lack a known antigen. The sample's time point: week 5, during vaccination. The investigators gave 300 ug of mutant IDH1 20-mer peptide in each vaccine dose, together with topical imiquimod. This specimen was PBMCs, taken from a glioma patient whose treatment included an IDH1 peptide vaccine. These receptors originate from a man aged 30 to 39 with glioma.

The chain is built from TRBV10-3 and TRBJ2-5; 9 bases are a match to TRBD2. The CDR3 sequence is 16 residues long. From germline, CDR1 is ENHRY and CDR2 SYGVKD. Trimming took 7 bases from V and 6 from J; bases not matched to a gene: 15. CDR3 residues: CAINPSGDSSRKTQYF. DNA for the CDR3: TGTGCCATCAACCCTAGCGGGGATTCCAGCAGGAAGACCCAGTACTTC.

V and J are TRBV4-2 and TRBJ1-5; a possible D gene is TRBD1 (5 bases). The CDR3 runs to 16 residues. V dropped 1 base and J dropped 5 bases, with 15 bases sitting between them. Germline V gives CDR1 LGHNA, CDR2 YNFKEQ. The CDR3 reads CASSQVAGTGDQPQHF. CDR3 coding DNA: TGTGCCAGCAGCCAAGTTGCGGGGACGGGGGATCAGCCCCAGCATTTT.

CDR3 loop: CASSSSPTYGYTF. CDR3 bases: TGTGCCAGCAGTTCCTCCCCGACATATGGCTACACCTTC. The rearrangement joins TRBV27 to TRBJ1-2; D remains unclear. V was trimmed by 4 bases and J by 5 bases, leaving 11 bases between them. The germline CDR1 and CDR2 sequences are MNHEY and SMNVEV (reference sequence). This CDR3 has 13 residues.

This clone was seen only once. The chain couples TRBV30 to TRBJ2-7; D not resolved. This CDR3 region has 14 residues. Trimming removed 1 base at V and 4 bases at J, with 14 bases between. Looked up from germline, CDR1 is GTSNPN and CDR2 is SVGIG (reference sequence). CDR3 loop: CAWSAGGGSYEQYF. The DNA for the CDR3 is TGTGCCTGGAGTGCAGGTGGTGGGTCGTACGAGCAGTACTTC.

The rearrangement uses TRBV6-5 and TRBJ1-2; D is possibly TRBD1 (5 bases). Germline V gene lookup returns CDR1 MNHEY and CDR2 SVGAGI. Trimming removed 7 bases at V and 7 bases at J, with 10 bases between. This CDR3 has 11 residues. The DNA for the CDR3 is TGTGCCAGCAAAAGGGGTGGTGGCTACACCTTC. This translates into CASKRGGGYTF.

This clone has a single count. The chain has TRBV10-3 and TRBJ2-7, with TRBD2 matching 7 bases. Per germline, CDR1 ENHRY and CDR2 SYGVKD. The CDR3 runs 15 residues. Trimming cost V 4 bases and J 2 bases; bases outside gene matches: 8. The CDR3 bases are TGTGCCATCAGTGCTGCTAGCGGAGTCGCCTACGAGCAGTACTTC. The encoded protein is CAISAASGVAYEQYF.

The J gene is TRBJ2-7, the V gene TRBV10-2; TRBD1 or TRBD2 may be the D gene (5 bases each). Germline V CDR1 and CDR2: WSHSY, SAAADI. The CDR3 contains 14 residues. V was trimmed by 2 bases and J by 4 bases, leaving 12 bases between them. CDR3 in amino acids: CASSERWGGYEQYF. CDR3 DNA: TGCGCCAGCAGTGAGCGCTGGGGCGGGTACGAGCAGTACTTC.

V usage is TRBV2 and J usage is TRBJ2-5; 8 bases match TRBD2. Per germline, CDR1 SNHLY and CDR2 FYNNEI. The V segment lost 8 bases and the J segment 1 base; nucleotides outside the gene matches: 6. This CDR3 spans 14 amino acids. CDR3 bases: TGTGCCAGCGGACTCGGGGGGGCCCAAGAGACCCAGTACTTC. It is translated as CASGLGGAQETQYF.

This chain links TRBV4-3 with TRBJ1-2; D remains unclear. Germline lookup yields CDR1 LGHNA and CDR2 YSLEER. The CDR3 loop spans 14 amino acids. V lost 0 bases and J 3 bases, leaving 8 bases between the germline ends. In DNA, the CDR3 is TGCGCCAGCAGCCAAGATCGGGGAGACTATGGCTACACCTTC. Protein sequence: CASSQDRGDYGYTF.

This chain links TRBV5-4 with TRBJ2-2, with 13 bases that match TRBD2. V lost 4 bases to trimming and J lost 1 base; unmatched junction nucleotides: 4. Per germline, CDR1 SGHNT and CDR2 YYREEE (reference sequence). This CDR3 contains 17 residues. CDR3: CASSLGTSGMNTGELFF. The DNA of the CDR3 is TGTGCCAGCAGCCTGGGGACTAGCGGGATGAACACCGGGGAGCTGTTTTTT.

The chain joins TRBV5-6 to TRBJ1-3, with 10 bases that match TRBD1. The CDR3 consists of 15 residues. The junction had 8 bases not matched to a gene; V was cut back by 4 bases and J by 7 bases. The germline CDR1 and CDR2 sequences are SGHDT and YYEEEE. CDR3 amino acids: CASSLATGGLNTIYF. The CDR3 DNA reads as TGTGCCAGCAGCCTTGCGACAGGGGGCCTGAACACCATATATTTT.

The V gene is TRBV6-5, the J gene TRBJ2-1, with 9 bases matching TRBD1. The CDR3 loop spans 14 amino acids. CDR1 is MNHEY and CDR2 is SVGAGI in the germline V gene. V dropped 5 bases and J dropped 7; count of bases not matched to a gene: 6. CDR3 region: CASSPRTGANEQFF. The CDR3 region has the DNA TGTGCCAGCAGTCCCCGGACAGGGGCAAATGAGCAGTTCTTC.

V and J are TRBV27 and TRBJ1-1; 7 bases line up with TRBD1. CDR3 length: 14 amino acids. Germline V lookup: CDR1 MNHEY, CDR2 SMNVEV (reference sequence). J gave up 4 bases and V 5 bases, and 7 bases lay outside the gene matches. The CDR3 protein is CASSVDRDATEAFF. The DNA of the CDR3 is TGTGCCAGCAGTGTAGACAGGGACGCCACTGAAGCTTTCTTT.

The chain recombines TRBV7-2 with TRBJ2-5, with D uncertain. Germline V CDR1 and CDR2: SGHTA, FQGNSA. CDR3 length: 11 amino acids. The ends were cut back, 5 bases at V and 3 bases at J, with 4 bases in the middle. CDR3 loop: CASSVKETQYF. Written as DNA, the CDR3 is TGTGCCAGCAGCGTAAAAGAGACCCAGTACTTC.

J is TRBJ1-1 and V is TRBV14; a weak D match, TRBD1 (5 bases). CDR1 is SGHDN and CDR2 is FVKESK in the germline V gene. CDR3 length equals 16 residues. The V gene lost 1 base and the J gene lost 1 base, with 13 bases spanning the gap. CDR3 bases: TGTGCCAGCAGCCAAGTAAGCCGGGGCAGGAACACTGAAGCTTTCTTT. This translates into CASSQVSRGRNTEAFF.

This clone was observed a few times. The chain joins TRBV4-1 to TRBJ1-1; D gene ambiguous. Per the germline V gene, CDR1 is MGHRA and CDR2 is YSYEKL. This CDR3 region has 14 residues. Trimming took off 1 base at V and 4 bases at J, with 10 bases between the two ends. The CDR3 sequence: CASSQGIEVTEAFF. The DNA for the CDR3 is TGCGCCAGCAGCCAAGGTATAGAAGTCACTGAAGCTTTCTTT.

This chain joins TRBV6-5 and TRBJ2-1; possibly TRBD2 for D (5 bases). The CDR3 totals 13 residues. Looked up from germline, CDR1 is MNHEY and CDR2 is SVGAGI. V gave up 8 bases and J gave up 2 bases, with 10 bases separating them. The CDR3 DNA sequence: TGTGCCAGCCGAAGCGGACCCTACAATGAGCAGTTCTTC. Residues: CASRSGPYNEQFF.

The chain has TRBV19 and TRBJ1-3; no definite D call. CDR1 and CDR2 from the germline V gene are LNHDA and SQIVND (reference sequence). The CDR3 runs 11 residues. Trimming pared 7 bases from V and 9 bases from J, leaving 10 bases between. Here the CDR3 reads CASKRWGTIYF. CDR3 nucleotides: TGTGCCAGTAAAAGGTGGGGCACCATATATTTT.

The chain recombines TRBV2 with TRBJ2-4; 8 bases align to TRBD1. Germline V lookup: CDR1 SNHLY, CDR2 FYNNEI. The CDR3 is 17 residues long. Trimming removed 7 bases from V and 7 bases from J; junction bases left unmatched: 18. The CDR3 reads CASNGFTGQGMVNIQYF. The CDR3, as DNA: TGTGCCAGCAACGGTTTTACCGGACAGGGAATGGTGAACATTCAGTACTTC.

The rearrangement uses TRBV6-5 and TRBJ1-1; no clear D. CDR1 MNHEY and CDR2 SVGAGI come from the germline V gene. Trimming removed 6 bases at V and 3 bases at J, with 17 bases between. This CDR3 contains 15 residues. This CDR3 reads CASSSPREGDTEAFF. CDR3 DNA sequence: TGTGCCAGCAGCAGCCCTCGGGAGGGTGACACTGAAGCTTTCTTT.

The rearrangement links TRBV5-1 to TRBJ2-3; 8 bases align to TRBD2. CDR1 SGHRS and CDR2 YFSETQ come from the germline V gene. With V trimmed by 1 base and J by 3 bases, 4 bases remained unmatched. This CDR3 contains 15 residues. CDR3 coding DNA: TGCGCCAGCAGCTTGACGGGAGGGGTAACAGATACGCAGTATTTT. It is translated as CASSLTGGVTDTQYF. Full variable domain (remainder filled in from reference TRBV5-1 and TRBJ2-3): KAGVTQTPRYLIKTRGQQVTLSCSPISGHRSVSWYQQTPGQGLQFLFEYFSETQRNKGNFPGRFSGRQFSNSRSEMNVSTLELGDSALYLCASSLTGGVTDTQYFGPGTRLTVL.

V and J are TRBV19 and TRBJ1-5; possibly TRBD1 for D (6 bases). This CDR3 contains 17 residues. Between the trimmed V and J ends, which lost 7 bases and 0 bases, there was a span of 19 bases. CDR1 and CDR2 (germline): LNHDA, SQIVND (reference sequence). In nucleotides, the CDR3 is TGTGCCAGTAAGGGGGGTGATGGGGTTTTTAGCAATCAGCCCCAGCATTTT. Its translation is CASKGGDGVFSNQPQHF.

The chain has TRBV25-1 and TRBJ2-7; D call uncertain. CDR3 length: 13 residues. Trimming removed 5 bases from V and 6 bases from J, with 14 bases in between. Germline-derived CDR1 and CDR2 are MGHDK and SYGVNS. CDR3 coding DNA: TGTGCCAGCAGTCAAACTTGGGTGAGCGAGCAGTACTTC. It encodes CASSQTWVSEQYF.

The chain uses TRBV7-9 and TRBJ2-7; TRBD1 matches 8 bases. Trimming took 1 base from V and 3 from J; bases not matched to a gene: 2. The germline CDR1 and CDR2 sequences are SEHNR and FQNEAQ (reference sequence). This CDR3 has 14 amino acids. Here the CDR3 DNA reads TGTGCCAGCAGCTTAGTCGGGACAGGCTACGAGCAGTACTTC. Translating gives CASSLVGTGYEQYF.

CDR3 coding DNA: TGCGCCAGCAGCCAAGATCGGGCAGCCAACACTGAAGCTTTCTTT. This sequence encodes CASSQDRAANTEAFF. The chain combines TRBV4-3 with TRBJ1-1, with no clear D. V was shortened by 0 bases and J by 2 bases, with 10 bases between the two germline ends. This CDR3 region has 15 residues. CDR1 is LGHNA, CDR2 YSLEER, per germline.

The chain couples TRBV5-6 to TRBJ2-7, with 11 bases matching TRBD2. Per germline, CDR1 SGHDT and CDR2 YYEEEE. The length of the CDR3 is 15 residues. Germline trimming cut 6 bases from V and 2 bases from J; bases unmatched to any gene: 7. The CDR3: CASTPGLAVTYEQYF. CDR3 DNA sequence: TGTGCCAGCACCCCGGGACTAGCGGTAACCTACGAGCAGTACTTC.

This chain uses TRBV4-3 with TRBJ2-1; TRBD1 aligns across 9 bases. With V trimmed by 6 bases and J by 4 bases, 4 bases remained unmatched. The CDR3 length is 14 residues. Per the germline V gene, CDR1 is LGHNA and CDR2 is YSLEER. As DNA, the CDR3 is TGCGCCAGCAGACAGGGGGCGGGATACAATGAGCAGTTCTTC. The encoded protein is CASRQGAGYNEQFF.

V is TRBV27 and J is TRBJ1-4; TRBD1 might be the D (5 bases). The CDR3 contains 15 residues. V was shortened by 5 bases and J by 4 bases, with 14 bases between the two germline ends. Germline V gene data show CDR1 as MNHEY and CDR2 as SMNVEV (reference sequence). CDR3 nucleotides: TGTGCCAGCAGTGGAGGGGTTAAGAGTAATGAAAAACTGTTTTTT. This gives the protein CASSGGVKSNEKLFF.

The rearrangement uses TRBV9 and TRBJ2-1; 7 positions match TRBD1. The ends lost 0 bases at V and 3 bases at J; junction bases unmatched: 6. This CDR3 contains 16 residues. The germline gives CDR1 SGDLS, CDR2 YYNGEE. CDR3 in amino acids: CASSVEGTDYYNEQFF. In DNA, the CDR3 is TGTGCCAGCAGCGTAGAAGGGACAGATTACTACAATGAGCAGTTCTTC.

The chain is built from TRBV6-6 and TRBJ2-7, with a weak D call TRBD1 (6 bases). Trimming pared 0 bases from V and 2 bases from J, leaving 8 bases between. The CDR3 runs to 14 residues. Germline V CDR1 and CDR2: MNHNY, SVGAGI (reference sequence). CDR3 DNA: TGTGCCAGCAGTTACTCGAGGGGGACCTACGAGCAGTACTTC. It codes for CASSYSRGTYEQYF.

Here the CDR3 reads CASSLGLGGGDEQFF. The CDR3 nucleotides are TGCGCCAGCAGCCTCGGTCTAGGGGGCGGAGATGAGCAGTTCTTC. The chain employs TRBV5-1 and TRBJ2-1, with TRBD1 matching 7 bases. The CDR3 contains 15 residues. V shed 4 bases, J shed 8 bases, and the junction held 12 bases outside the gene matches. Germline V lookup: CDR1 SGHRS, CDR2 YFSETQ.